The 3 T cell receptor beta chains given below trace back to one sample, sequenced in a study of CD8+ T cells in alopecia areata. The treatment here: oral pan-JAK inhibitor, 5-10 mg twice daily. TCR sequencing used cDNA made by reverse transcription of extracted RNA. Assay used: immunoSEQ multiplex PCR; TCRdb lists only in-frame clones, some missing. The sample has 200,000 or so clones, 58% seen once; the top ten hold roughly 5%. The sequencing used CD4+ T cells sorted from blood, collected at week 24, from a patient treated with tofacitinib. The receptors come from a human donor with alopecia areata.

Here the CDR3 DNA reads TGTGCCAGCAGCTCGGCCACTAGGGGGACCCAGTACTTC. Translating it yields CASSSATRGTQYF. This sequence joins TRBV7-2 and TRBJ2-5, with D perhaps given as TRBD1 or TRBD2 (5 bases each). Trimming removed 4 bases from V and 7 bases from J, with 13 bases in between. Germline CDR1 is SGHTA and CDR2 is FQGNSA. The CDR3 totals 13 residues.

The V call is TRBV7-2, the J call TRBJ2-7; possibly TRBD2 for D (5 bases). V dropped 3 bases and J dropped 2 bases, with 14 bases sitting between them. This CDR3 spans 15 amino acids. Germline CDR1 and CDR2: SGHTA and FQGNSA. For the CDR3, the DNA is TGTGCCAGCAGCTTTTCCTCTAGCACTACCTACGAGCAGTACTTC. Protein sequence: CASSFSSSTTYEQYF.

The rearrangement uses TRBV7-2 and TRBJ2-5, with D maybe TRBD1 (5 bases). In germline, CDR1 is SGHTA, CDR2 FQGNSA. V lost 1 base and J 2 bases, leaving 14 bases between the germline ends. This CDR3 is 16 amino acids long. The CDR3 DNA reads TGTGCCAGCAGCTTAGTCTCTGACAGCAAACAAGAGACCCAGTACTTC. This encodes CASSLVSDSKQETQYF.